This entry lists 6 T cell receptor beta chains sequenced from one sample in a study of CD8+ T cells in alopecia areata. Treatment reported: oral pan-JAK inhibitor, 5-10 mg twice daily. The sequencing template was cDNA reverse transcribed from extracted RNA. Here immunoSEQ multiplex PCR was the method, and the copy in TCRdb shows in-frame clones only, minus some. The repertoire holds 200,000 or so clones, roughly 50% seen once, with 5.5% to 6% in the top ten. Specimen: CD4+ T cells sorted from blood, collected at week 24, from a patient treated with tofacitinib. The receptors shown here come from a human donor with alopecia areata.

The rearrangement uses TRBV2 and TRBJ2-5; maybe TRBD1 (5 bases). CDR3 length: 12 residues. From germline, CDR1 is SNHLY and CDR2 FYNNEI. V was pared by 7 bases and J by 4 bases, with 10 bases between. CDR3 sequence reads: CASNLGRETQYF. The CDR3 bases are TGTGCCAGCAACCTGGGGCGAGAGACCCAGTACTTC. The full variable domain, with the rest looked up from reference TRBV2 and TRBJ2-5, is EPEVTQTPSHQVTQMGQEVILRCVPISNHLYFYWYRQILGQKVEFLVSFYNNEISEKSEIFDDQFSVERPDGSNFTLKIRSTKLEDSAMYFCASNLGRETQYFGPGTRLLVL.

The rearrangement uses TRBV7-3 and TRBJ2-5; 8 bases are shared with TRBD2. The CDR3 extends over 15 amino acids. With V trimmed by 4 bases and J by 2 bases, 6 bases remained unmatched. Germline V gene sequence: CDR1 SGHTA, CDR2 FQGTGA. CDR3 DNA: TGTGCCAGCAGCTCACGTAGCGGGATTCAAGAGACCCAGTACTTC. Translation gives CASSSRSGIQETQYF.

This clone was observed a handful of times. The chain couples TRBV7-2 to TRBJ2-7; D not resolved. From germline, CDR1 is SGHTA and CDR2 FQGNSA. V lost 1 base to trimming and J lost 3 bases, with 10 bases between them. This CDR3 has 14 amino acids. CDR3 sequence: CASSLGVQNYEQYF. Written as DNA, the CDR3 is TGTGCCAGCAGCTTAGGCGTGCAAAACTACGAGCAGTACTTC.

The chain combines TRBV7-2 with TRBJ2-3, with D perhaps TRBD2 (5 bases). The CDR3 has 15 amino acids. Germline V CDR1 and CDR2: SGHTA, FQGNSA. Trimming stripped 3 bases from V and 1 base from J, with 11 bases between. The CDR3 nucleotides are TGTGCCAGCAGCTTCTCCGGACTGCGCACAGATACGCAGTATTTT. Amino acids: CASSFSGLRTDTQYF.

The chain recombines TRBV5-1 with TRBJ2-7; D may be TRBD1 or TRBD2 (5 bases each). Trimming shortened V by 2 bases and J by 0 bases, and 12 bases separated the two germline ends. Germline CDR1 and CDR2: SGHRS and YFSETQ. This CDR3 is 15 amino acids long. Here the CDR3 reads CASSFGPGGSYEQYF. As DNA, the CDR3 is TGCGCCAGCAGCTTTGGACCTGGGGGCTCCTACGAGCAGTACTTC.

This clone has more than one count but fewer than ten. V and J are TRBV29-1 and TRBJ2-7, with D perhaps matching TRBD2 (7 bases). This CDR3 region has 15 residues. Germline CDR1 and CDR2: SQVTM and ANQGSEA. The V and J ends lost 0 bases and 4 bases respectively, with 16 bases between them. The CDR3 spells CSVEDLEGGVYEQYF. In nucleotides, the CDR3 is TGCAGCGTTGAAGATCTAGAAGGGGGGGTTTACGAGCAGTACTTC.